This T cell receptor (beta chain) appears in the sequencing data of a study of blood T cell repertoires in COVID-19. About the research overall: The study drew acute and convalescent COVID-19 samples from the United States, Italy and Spain. Nucleic acid was either cDNA or gDNA, and it came from T cells, B-cell-depleted T cells, or PBMCs.

In the original analysis: Reference gene primer amplification yielded estimated nucleated cell counts. The protocol was immunoSEQ multiplex PCR, while the TCRdb copy is restricted to in-frame clones and leaves out a portion. The V and J calls and the clone size are those of that table, but D and trimming were determined from the DNA. Of around 170,000 clones in the sample, around 88% were seen once. Germline V gene sequence: CDR1 DFQATT, CDR2 SNEGSKA (reference sequence). This CDR3 comprises 14 residues. V was clipped by 3 bases and J by 10 bases; unmatched bases: 9. This TCR came from a woman aged 25 to 39 with acute or convalescent COVID-19. The chain joins TRBV20-1 to TRBJ2-1; 10 bases fit TRBD2. Sequenced sample: peripheral blood. This chain's CDR3 is CSASPASGSREQFF. CDR3 nucleotide sequence: TGCAGTGCTAGTCCCGCTAGCGGGAGTCGGGAGCAGTTCTTC.